This T cell receptor beta chain was obtained from a study of T cell responses to AZD1222 COVID-19 vaccine. TCRdb's copy holds only in-frame clones and misses some; the assay was immunoSEQ multiplex PCR. In the table there are approximately 150,000 clones, nearly 90% of which are singletons. CDR3 length: 13 residues. Germline lookup yields CDR1 GTSNPN and CDR2 SVGIG (reference sequence). Germline trimming cut 5 bases from V and 5 bases from J; bases unmatched to any gene: 4. This sequence joins TRBV30 and TRBJ2-5; 11 nucleotides line up with TRBD1. This receptor was obtained from an adult who received the MenACWY meningococcal vaccine as a control. The sequencing used peripheral blood, collected 28 days after the second dose of the MenACWY control vaccine. This chain's CDR3 is CAWGQGAGETQYF. The CDR3 nucleotides read TGTGCCTGGGGACAGGGGGCCGGGGAGACCCAGTACTTC.